This TCR beta chain came from a study of cytomegalovirus exposure and HLA in healthy donors. Regarding the study as a whole: A link between a missense DCLRE1C variant and TCR beta V- and J-gene trimming emerged from a later analysis.

PCR primers comprised 60 Vbeta and 13 Jbeta primers. The protocol was immunoSEQ multiplex PCR, while the TCRdb copy is restricted to in-frame clones and leaves out a portion. Among 80,000 or so clones listed, roughly 63% were seen once. Notes on this clone: Its antigen is not known.

Germline V gives CDR1 SGHDN, CDR2 FVKESK. The length of the CDR3 is 15 residues. With 6 bases removed from V and 10 bases from J, the gap between germline ends came to 24 bases. This TCR was sampled from a man aged 30-40 years in good health and CMV-seropositive. Material: PBMCs. The rearrangement links TRBV14 to TRBJ2-5; D possibly corresponds to TRBD2 (5 bases). DNA for the CDR3: TGTGCCAGCAGTCAAATCAAGGACTCAAGAGATAACCAGTACTTC. Its translation: CASSQIKDSRDNQYF.